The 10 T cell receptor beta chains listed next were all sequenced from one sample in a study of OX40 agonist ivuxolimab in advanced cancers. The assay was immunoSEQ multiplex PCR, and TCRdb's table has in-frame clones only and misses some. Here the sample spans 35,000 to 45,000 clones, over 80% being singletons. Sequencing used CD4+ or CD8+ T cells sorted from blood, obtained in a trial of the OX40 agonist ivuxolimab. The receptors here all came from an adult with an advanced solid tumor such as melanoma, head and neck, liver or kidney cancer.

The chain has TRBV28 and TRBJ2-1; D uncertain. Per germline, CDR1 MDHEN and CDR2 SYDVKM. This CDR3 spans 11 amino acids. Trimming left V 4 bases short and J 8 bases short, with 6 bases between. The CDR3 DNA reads TGTGCCAGCAGTTCTAGTTATGAGCAGTTCTTC. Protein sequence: CASSSSYEQFF.

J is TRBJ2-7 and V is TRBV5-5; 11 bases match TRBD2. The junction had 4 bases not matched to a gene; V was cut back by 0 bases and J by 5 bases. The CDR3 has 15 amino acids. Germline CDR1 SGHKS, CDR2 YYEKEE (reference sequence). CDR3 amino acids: CASSLETSGVHEQYF. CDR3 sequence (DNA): TGTGCCAGCAGCTTGGAGACTAGCGGGGTCCACGAGCAGTACTTC.

The CDR3 DNA is TGTGCCTGGAAGGTGGGGGACAGTTCCTACGAGCAGTACTTC. It codes for CAWKVGDSSYEQYF. V usage is TRBV30 and J usage is TRBJ2-7, with 7 bases that match TRBD1. Germline CDR1 reads GTSNPN; CDR2 reads SVGIG (reference sequence). The CDR3 length is 14 residues. J was trimmed by 1 base and V by 4 bases; bases with no gene match: 7.

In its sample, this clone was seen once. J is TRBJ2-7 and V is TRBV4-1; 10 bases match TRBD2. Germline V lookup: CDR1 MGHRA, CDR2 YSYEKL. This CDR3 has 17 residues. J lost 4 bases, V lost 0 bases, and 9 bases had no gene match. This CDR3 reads CASSQEGGWTSGYEQYF. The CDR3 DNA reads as TGCGCCAGCAGCCAAGAGGGGGGGTGGACTAGCGGTTACGAGCAGTACTTC.

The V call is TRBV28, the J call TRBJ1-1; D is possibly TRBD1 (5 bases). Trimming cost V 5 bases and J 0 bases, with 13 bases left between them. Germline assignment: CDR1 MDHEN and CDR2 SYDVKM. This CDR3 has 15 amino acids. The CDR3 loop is CASSIRVGMNTEAFF. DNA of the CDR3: TGTGCCAGCAGTATCAGGGTGGGTATGAACACTGAAGCTTTCTTT.

As DNA, the CDR3 is TGTGCCACCAGCAGCTCATCTCTAGATGTTCCGCAGTATTTT. Translating gives CATSSSSLDVPQYF. The J gene is TRBJ2-3, the V gene TRBV15; D is unclear. Per germline, CDR1 LNHNV and CDR2 YYDKDF (reference sequence). V was trimmed by 3 bases and J by 10 bases, leaving 17 bases between them. There are 14 residues in the CDR3.

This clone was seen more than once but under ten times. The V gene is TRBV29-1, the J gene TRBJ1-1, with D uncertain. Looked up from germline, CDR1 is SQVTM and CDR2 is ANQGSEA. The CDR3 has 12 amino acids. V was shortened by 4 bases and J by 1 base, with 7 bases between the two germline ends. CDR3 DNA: TGCAGCGTTGGGTCACAGAACACTGAAGCTTTCTTT. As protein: CSVGSQNTEAFF.

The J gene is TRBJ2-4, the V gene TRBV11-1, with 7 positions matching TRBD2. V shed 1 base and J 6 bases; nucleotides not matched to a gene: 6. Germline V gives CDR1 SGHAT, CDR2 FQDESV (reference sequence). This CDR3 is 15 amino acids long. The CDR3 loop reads CASSLVAGAGNIQYF. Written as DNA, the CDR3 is TGTGCCAGCAGCTTAGTCGCGGGAGCGGGAAACATTCAGTACTTC.

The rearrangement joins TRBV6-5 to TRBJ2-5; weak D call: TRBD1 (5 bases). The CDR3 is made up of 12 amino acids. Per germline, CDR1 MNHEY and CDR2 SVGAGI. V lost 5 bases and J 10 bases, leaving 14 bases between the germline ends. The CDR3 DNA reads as TGTGCCAGCAGTAGGGGTTTTGTCGTCCAGTACTTC. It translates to CASSRGFVVQYF.

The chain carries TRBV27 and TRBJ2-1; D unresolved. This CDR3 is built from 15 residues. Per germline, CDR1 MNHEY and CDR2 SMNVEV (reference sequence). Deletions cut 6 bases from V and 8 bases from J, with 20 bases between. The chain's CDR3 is CASSLGSIRFDEQFF. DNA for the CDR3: TGTGCCAGCAGCTTAGGGTCTATCAGGTTTGATGAGCAGTTCTTC.